A single sample is the source of the 23 T cell receptor beta chains below, sequenced in a study of blood T cell repertoires in COVID-19. Libraries were prepared by immunoSEQ multiplex PCR; TCRdb keeps only in-frame clonotypes and omits some of them. Of tens of thousands of clones in the sample, about 80% were seen once. The sequencing sample was made of peripheral blood. These TCRs come from a human donor in a cohort sampled during active COVID-19.

The J gene is TRBJ1-5, the V gene TRBV24-1; 9 bases agree with TRBD1. V lost 4 bases, J lost 6 bases, and 6 bases stayed unmatched. There are 15 residues in the CDR3. Germline CDR1 reads KGHDR; CDR2 reads SFDVKD. The CDR3 bases are TGTGCCACCAGTGACGGCGGACAGGGGAGTCAGCCCCAGCATTTT. It specifies CATSDGGQGSQPQHF.

The rearrangement links TRBV7-9 to TRBJ1-4; D is perhaps TRBD1 (5 bases). The CDR3 is 15 residues long. Per germline, CDR1 SEHNR and CDR2 FQNEAQ (reference sequence). Trimming removed 5 bases from V and 7 bases from J, with 17 bases in between. CDR3 in amino acids: CASSPVRGAGEKLFF. In nucleotides, the CDR3 is TGTGCCAGCAGCCCCGTAAGGGGAGCGGGTGAAAAACTGTTTTTT.

In this sample, this clone turned up once. The CDR3 reads CASSYSHGNEQFF. The CDR3 DNA is TGTGCCAGCAGTTACTCCCACGGCAATGAGCAGTTCTTC. The rearrangement joins TRBV6-6 to TRBJ2-1; no clear D. CDR1 is MNHNY, CDR2 SVGAGI, per germline (reference sequence). This CDR3 has 13 residues. Trimming cost V 0 bases and J 6 bases, with 6 bases left between them.

The chain has TRBV4-3 and TRBJ2-7, with a tentative D call TRBD2 (5 bases). V lost 3 bases and J 7 bases, leaving 16 bases between the germline ends. The CDR3 covers 14 residues. Germline V CDR1 and CDR2: LGHNA, YSLEER. The DNA of the CDR3 is TGCGCCAGCAGCCAGGTACTAGATTCCTTGGAGCAGTACTTC. Translation gives CASSQVLDSLEQYF.

The chain carries TRBV11-3 and TRBJ2-7; 10 bases are a match to TRBD1. CDR1 is SGHNT and CDR2 is YENEEA in the germline V gene. J lost 5 bases, V lost 1 base, and 8 bases had no gene match. The CDR3 sequence is 16 residues long. The CDR3 reads CASSLVGGTGVHEQYF. In DNA form, the CDR3 reads TGTGCCAGCAGCTTAGTAGGCGGGACAGGGGTCCACGAGCAGTACTTC.

This clone was recorded only once. V gene TRBV5-6 combines with J gene TRBJ2-6; the D gene is possibly TRBD1 (5 bases). Germline V gives CDR1 SGHDT, CDR2 YYEEEE. The CDR3 extends over 16 amino acids. V was cut by 4 bases and J by 7 bases, with 18 bases left in between. CDR3 DNA: TGTGCCAGCAGCGGCATAGGGGCTCGGTTAGCCAACGTCCTGACTTTC. Its protein product is CASSGIGARLANVLTF.

This clone was seen a single time. V gene TRBV6-5 combines with J gene TRBJ2-3; 12 bases line up with TRBD1. Germline V gene data show CDR1 as MNHEY and CDR2 as SVGAGI. This CDR3 has 16 residues. V was clipped by 2 bases and J by 5 bases; unmatched bases: 5. The CDR3 DNA sequence: TGTGCCAGCAGTTACAGGGGACAGGGGGCATTAGATACGCAGTATTTT. This sequence encodes CASSYRGQGALDTQYF.

The rearrangement joins TRBV7-8 to TRBJ2-5, with D perhaps matching TRBD1 (5 bases). Germline V gene data show CDR1 as SGHVS and CDR2 as FQNEAQ. The CDR3 sequence is 16 residues long. V shed 5 bases and J shed 1 base, with 17 bases lying between them. This chain's CDR3 is CASSREPSRAQETQYF. Written as DNA, the CDR3 is TGTGCCAGCAGCCGAGAACCCAGCAGGGCCCAAGAGACCCAGTACTTC. Using reference TRBV7-8 and TRBJ2-5 for the parts outside the CDR3, the full variable domain is GAGVSQSPRYKVAKRGQDVALRCDPISGHVSLFWYQQALGQGPEFLTYFQNEAQLDKSGLPSDRFFAERPEGSVSTLKIQRTQQEDSAVYLCASSREPSRAQETQYFGPGTRLLVL.

This chain connects TRBV24-1 to TRBJ1-1; TRBD1 matches at 7 bases. Unmatched junction bases numbered 6, after V lost 9 bases and J lost 0 bases. Per the germline V gene, CDR1 is KGHDR and CDR2 is SFDVKD. The CDR3 covers 14 residues. The CDR3 reads CATPFRGMNTEAFF. CDR3 sequence (DNA): TGTGCCACCCCGTTCAGGGGGATGAACACTGAAGCTTTCTTT.

The V gene is TRBV2, the J gene TRBJ2-5, with 10 bases fitting TRBD1. The J segment lost 5 bases and the V segment lost 5 bases, leaving 5 bases of the junction unmatched. The CDR3 is made up of 14 amino acids. Germline CDR1 and CDR2: SNHLY and FYNNEI. CDR3 loop: CASSRQGARETQYF. The DNA for the CDR3 is TGTGCCAGCAGTCGACAGGGGGCGAGGGAGACCCAGTACTTC.

V usage is TRBV7-2 and J usage is TRBJ1-6; no clear D. Germline V gene data show CDR1 as SGHTA and CDR2 as FQGNSA. V lost 1 base, J lost 9 bases, and 13 bases lay in between. There are 15 residues in the CDR3. Written as DNA, the CDR3 is TGTGCCAGCAGCTTAGTGGAGGGAACTGGTTCACCCCTCCACTTT. Protein: CASSLVEGTGSPLHF.

This clone came up once. The chain uses TRBV10-3 and TRBJ2-7, with 9 bases aligning to TRBD1. The CDR3 runs 14 residues. Unmatched junction bases numbered 6, after V lost 6 bases and J lost 3 bases. Germline lookup yields CDR1 ENHRY and CDR2 SYGVKD. CDR3 loop: CAIRWDRAGYEQYF. The CDR3, as DNA: TGTGCCATCAGGTGGGACAGGGCCGGCTACGAGCAGTACTTC.

The chain is built from TRBV4-2 and TRBJ2-3; 15 bases fit TRBD2. Germline lookup yields CDR1 LGHNA and CDR2 YNFKEQ. The CDR3 loop spans 17 amino acids. The trim removed 6 bases at V and 5 bases at J, leaving 9 bases unmatched. CDR3 in DNA: TGTGCCAGCAGTCGGACTAGCGGGGGGGGCGGATTAGATACGCAGTATTTT. Its translation is CASSRTSGGGGLDTQYF.

As DNA, the CDR3 is TGTGCCAGCAGCGCGGGTGATAAAGGCTACACCTTC. It is translated as CASSAGDKGYTF. The chain combines TRBV27 with TRBJ1-2; D remains unclear. Trimming cost V 6 bases and J 8 bases, with 13 bases left between them. CDR3 length: 12 amino acids. Germline CDR1 and CDR2: MNHEY and SMNVEV (reference sequence).

The chain is built from TRBV4-1 and TRBJ2-5, with a tentative D call TRBD2 (5 bases). The germline CDR1 and CDR2 sequences are MGHRA and YSYEKL. V lost 0 bases and J lost 5, with 22 bases in between. This CDR3 has 18 amino acids. CDR3 protein: CASSQDRSFRVLEETQYF. CDR3 coding DNA: TGCGCCAGCAGCCAAGATAGGTCTTTTCGGGTACTAGAGGAGACCCAGTACTTC.

The V gene is TRBV28, the J gene TRBJ2-1, with 11 bases fitting TRBD1. With 5 bases clipped from V and 7 bases from J, the junction kept 13 bases outside the gene matches. The CDR3 is made up of 17 amino acids. Germline V gives CDR1 MDHEN, CDR2 SYDVKM. The DNA for the CDR3 is TGTGCCAGCAGTCAACTTACCGGGACAGGGGGTCGGAATGAGCAGTTCTTC. As protein: CASSQLTGTGGRNEQFF.

CDR3 nucleotide sequence: TGTGCCAGCAGTTACTCGACCGGGGGTACGCAGTATTTT. Protein product: CASSYSTGGTQYF. The chain links TRBV6-5 to TRBJ2-3, with D possibly matching TRBD2 (6 bases). The CDR3 spans 13 residues. Trimming removed 0 bases at V and 8 bases at J, with 9 bases between. Germline V gene sequence: CDR1 MNHEY, CDR2 SVGAGI.

The gene calls are TRBV19 and TRBJ1-1; tentatively, D is TRBD1 (5 bases). Trimming left V 9 bases short and J 3 bases short, with 20 bases between. CDR1 and CDR2 (germline): LNHDA, SQIVND (reference sequence). This CDR3 region has 15 residues. Here the CDR3 DNA reads TGTGCCAGCGCGGGACTCCCGGGTAGGTACACTGAAGCTTTCTTT. Protein: CASAGLPGRYTEAFF. Variable domain in full (rest from reference TRBV19 and TRBJ1-1): DGGITQSPKYLFRKEGQNVTLSCEQNLNHDAMYWYRQDPGQGLRLIYYSQIVNDFQKGDIAEGYSVSREKKESFPLTVTSAQKNPTAFYLCASAGLPGRYTEAFFGQGTRLTVV.

The chain uses TRBV11-2 and TRBJ1-1; D possibly corresponds to TRBD1 (5 bases). Germline CDR1 SGHAT, CDR2 FQNNGV. The ends were cut back, 2 bases at V and 8 bases at J, with 9 bases in the middle. The CDR3 is 12 amino acids. CDR3 in amino acids: CASSLLGGEAFF. The CDR3 region has the DNA TGTGCCAGCAGCTTATTGGGGGGGGAAGCTTTCTTT.

This rearrangement joins TRBV28 to TRBJ2-7; 7 nucleotides line up with TRBD2. Germline V CDR1 and CDR2: MDHEN, SYDVKM. The length of the CDR3 is 16 residues. Germline trimming cut 7 bases from V and 0 bases from J; bases unmatched to any gene: 12. The CDR3 DNA reads TGTGCCAGCATCCCTTTGGGGACTAAATACTCCTACGAGCAGTACTTC. Protein: CASIPLGTKYSYEQYF.

The J gene is TRBJ2-5, the V gene TRBV10-3; no definite D call. V lost 10 bases and J 5 bases, leaving 17 bases between the germline ends. CDR1 is ENHRY, CDR2 SYGVKD, per germline. The CDR3 runs 13 residues. The CDR3 protein is CATLSARRETQYF. The CDR3 nucleotides read TGTGCCACCCTATCGGCACGGCGGGAGACCCAGTACTTC.

The chain links TRBV21-1 to TRBJ1-5; TRBD1 was called by the table and not checked on the DNA. TRBV21-1 is a pseudogene locus. This CDR3 region has 15 residues. Here the CDR3 DNA reads TGTGCCAGCAGCAAGATAGGGGTGGGCAATCAGCCCCAGCATTTT. The encoded protein is CASSKIGVGNQPQHF.

The chain employs TRBV6-5 and TRBJ1-4; D unresolved. V lost 0 bases and J lost 5, with 7 bases in between. The CDR3 contains 14 residues. CDR1 and CDR2 from the germline V gene are MNHEY and SVGAGI. The CDR3 nucleotides are TGTGCCAGCAGTTACTCTTACAACAATGAAAAACTGTTTTTT. Translation gives CASSYSYNNEKLFF.